These 8 T cell receptor beta chains were all obtained from the same sample, sequenced in a study of T cell changes during pregnancy in multiple sclerosis. Assay: immunoSEQ multiplex PCR; the TCRdb copy retains only in-frame clones and omits some. The data contain under 110,000 clones, 75% to 95% of them singletons. The starting material was peripheral blood, obtained before pregnancy. These receptors were taken from a female donor with multiple sclerosis, enrolled in a pregnancy study.

The chain couples TRBV5-4 to TRBJ2-4, with D tentatively TRBD1 (6 bases). This CDR3 has 15 amino acids. Per the germline V gene, CDR1 is SGHNT and CDR2 is YYREEE (reference sequence). Trimming stripped 0 bases from V and 7 bases from J, with 14 bases between. The CDR3 loop is CASSLVPGQGNIQYF. The CDR3 DNA reads TGTGCCAGCAGCTTGGTTCCGGGACAAGGGAACATTCAGTACTTC.

V usage is TRBV5-6 and J usage is TRBJ2-5; D uncertain. Germline lookup yields CDR1 SGHDT and CDR2 YYEEEE. The CDR3 is 12 residues long. Trimming left V 1 base short and J 5 bases short, with 6 bases between. CDR3 nucleotide sequence: TGTGCCAGCAGCTTGTACTGGGAGACCCAGTACTTC. Translation: CASSLYWETQYF.

This chain links TRBV2 with TRBJ1-2, with 8 bases lining up with TRBD1. Germline V CDR1 and CDR2: SNHLY, FYNNEI. The CDR3 spans 13 residues. The V segment lost 9 bases and the J segment 1 base; nucleotides outside the gene matches: 4. CDR3 nucleotides: TGTGCCAGACCGGGACAGGTTAACTATGGCTACACCTTC. Translation gives CARPGQVNYGYTF.

This chain uses TRBV18 with TRBJ2-3; a possible D gene is TRBD1 (6 bases). This CDR3 is built from 17 residues. CDR1 and CDR2 (germline): KGHSH, LQKENI. V gave up 2 bases and J gave up 4 bases, with 19 bases separating them. The CDR3 here is CASSPADRSVGADTQYF. The CDR3 coding sequence is TGTGCCAGCTCACCAGCAGACAGGAGCGTTGGTGCAGATACGCAGTATTTT.

The chain is built from TRBV5-6 and TRBJ1-6; D not resolved. Germline V gives CDR1 SGHDT, CDR2 YYEEEE. The CDR3 loop spans 13 amino acids. V lost 2 bases, J lost 7 bases, and 7 bases lay in between. CDR3 DNA sequence: TGTGCCAGCAGCTTCTTTCAGAATTCACCCCTCCACTTT. It codes for CASSFFQNSPLHF.

The chain joins TRBV2 to TRBJ1-6; unclear D gene. The CDR3 has 17 amino acids. From germline, CDR1 is SNHLY and CDR2 FYNNEI. V was trimmed by 0 bases and J by 10 bases, leaving 19 bases between them. CDR3 nucleotides: TGTGCCAGCAGTGAAGCGCTTCCGGAGGCTTTCGGATCACCCCTCCACTTT. It encodes CASSEALPEAFGSPLHF.

This clone was seen only once. The rearrangement uses TRBV27 and TRBJ1-3, with unresolved D. The CDR3 runs to 14 residues. V lost 5 bases to trimming and J lost 0 bases, with 8 bases between them. The germline CDR1 and CDR2 sequences are MNHEY and SMNVEV (reference sequence). The CDR3 reads CASSTSSSGNTIYF. The CDR3 DNA follows: TGTGCCAGCAGTACCTCGAGCTCTGGAAACACCATATATTTT.

The chain joins TRBV6-5 to TRBJ2-2, with a tentative D call TRBD1 (6 bases). Germline CDR1 reads MNHEY; CDR2 reads SVGAGI. The V gene lost 1 base and the J gene lost 7 bases, with 13 bases spanning the gap. The CDR3 runs to 15 residues. The CDR3 sequence: CASSYWAGDGGELFF. The CDR3 coding sequence is TGTGCCAGCAGTTACTGGGCAGGGGACGGCGGGGAGCTGTTTTTT.